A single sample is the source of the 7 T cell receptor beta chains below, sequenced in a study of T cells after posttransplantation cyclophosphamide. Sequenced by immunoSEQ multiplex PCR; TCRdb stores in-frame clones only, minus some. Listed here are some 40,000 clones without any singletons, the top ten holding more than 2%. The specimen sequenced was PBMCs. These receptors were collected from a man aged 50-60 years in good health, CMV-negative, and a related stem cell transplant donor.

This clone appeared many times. CDR3 DNA: TGTGCCAGCAGCGTAGGACACTCTCGCACCGGGGAGCTGTTTTTT. Its translation is CASSVGHSRTGELFF. This chain connects TRBV7-6 to TRBJ2-2; weak D call: TRBD1 (5 bases). V was shortened by 5 bases and J by 4 bases, with 14 bases between the two germline ends. This CDR3 is built from 15 residues. Germline assignment: CDR1 SGHVS and CDR2 FNYEAQ.

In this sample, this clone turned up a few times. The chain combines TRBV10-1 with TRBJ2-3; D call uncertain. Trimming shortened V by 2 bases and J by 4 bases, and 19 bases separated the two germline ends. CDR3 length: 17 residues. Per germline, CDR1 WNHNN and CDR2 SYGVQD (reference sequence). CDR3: CASSEPHLVRLADTQYF. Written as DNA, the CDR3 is TGCGCCAGCAGTGAGCCCCACCTAGTGCGATTGGCAGATACGCAGTATTTT.

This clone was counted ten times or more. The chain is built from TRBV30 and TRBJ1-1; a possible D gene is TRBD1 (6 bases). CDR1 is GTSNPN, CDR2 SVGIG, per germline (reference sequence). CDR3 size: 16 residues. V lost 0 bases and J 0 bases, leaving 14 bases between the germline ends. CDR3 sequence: CAWSVLVGDMNTEAFF. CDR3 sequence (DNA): TGTGCCTGGAGTGTACTAGTAGGGGACATGAACACTGAAGCTTTCTTT.

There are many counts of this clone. In DNA, the CDR3 is TGTGCCAGCAGCTTGGTAGGGGTGGGTGAGCAGTTCTTC. It is translated as CASSLVGVGEQFF. The chain has TRBV5-6 and TRBJ2-1; a weak D match, TRBD1 (5 bases). The CDR3 contains 13 residues. CDR1 is SGHDT and CDR2 is YYEEEE in the germline V gene. Trimming left V 0 bases short and J 9 bases short, with 10 bases between.

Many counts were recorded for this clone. CDR3 bases: TGTGCCAGCAGTGGACAGGCCGGGCGGTTACTGTTTTTT. Translating it yields CASSGQAGRLLFF. J is TRBJ1-4 and V is TRBV2, with a possible D match to TRBD1 (6 bases). The germline V gene has CDR1 SNHLY and CDR2 FYNNEI. This CDR3 spans 13 amino acids. The germline V and J ends were trimmed by 4 bases and 13 bases, with 16 bases remaining between them.

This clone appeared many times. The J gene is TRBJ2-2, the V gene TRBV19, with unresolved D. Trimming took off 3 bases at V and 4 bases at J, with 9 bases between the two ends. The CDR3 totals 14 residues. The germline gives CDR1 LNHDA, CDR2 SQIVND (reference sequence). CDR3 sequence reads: CASSIGQSTGELFF. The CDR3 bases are TGTGCCAGTAGTATTGGGCAGAGCACCGGGGAGCTGTTTTTT.

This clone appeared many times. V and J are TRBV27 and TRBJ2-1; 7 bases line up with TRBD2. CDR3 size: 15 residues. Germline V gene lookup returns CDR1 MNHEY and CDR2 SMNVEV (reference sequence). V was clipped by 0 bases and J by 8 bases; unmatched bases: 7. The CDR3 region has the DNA TGTGCCAGCAGTTTATCTGCGGGAGTTGGTTATGAGCAGTTCTTC. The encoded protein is CASSLSAGVGYEQFF.